Listed below are T cell receptor beta chains from one sample, sequenced in a study of CXCR3-negative and CXCR3-positive naive CD8 T cells. TCRdb derives one entry per CDR3 protein from the 5' RACE reads, leaving out DNA. The listing contains fewer than 55,000 distinct CDR3 sequences. Sequenced sample: naive CXCR3- CD8+ T cells from blood. Receptor source: a human donor in good health. Some clones in this sample may be carry-over from other donors' samples. Both conserved end residues are part of each CDR3.

V	J	CDR3
TRBV12-3/TRBV12-4	TRBJ1-3	CASSSGSGNTIYF
TRBV29-1	TRBJ2-1	CSVEDPSSYNEQFF
TRBV29-1	TRBJ2-3	CSVEDPPATQYF
TRBV6-5	TRBJ2-7	CASSSHVVYEQYF
TRBV13	TRBJ2-7	CASSRSGGHTYEQYF
TRBV13	TRBJ2-7	CASSLGGQGESYEQYF
TRBV12-3/TRBV12-4	TRBJ2-1	CASSLAGGRYNEQFF
TRBV9	TRBJ2-1	CASSVESAGQPYNEQFF
TRBV28	TRBJ2-7	CASIARADHRYYEQYF
TRBV4-2	TRBJ2-1	CASSQPLADEQFF
TRBV7-6	TRBJ2-2	CASSPSGAGELFF
TRBV28	TRBJ2-2	CASTSPAHSATGELFF
TRBV28	TRBJ2-7	CASSQTIGTGVSYEQYF